Given below is one T cell receptor beta chain in context. This receptor's antigen is unknown. No much larger clone exists at a distance of one base, and base qualities are not known. The data stem from a study of blood T cell repertoires in COVID-19 (dated by TCRdb to about 2020). Concerning the study at large: Samples from collaborators originated in the United States, Italy and Spain and spanned both the acute and convalescent phases of COVID-19. The material from the prospective study consisted of cDNA or gDNA derived from T cells, B-cell-depleted T cells, or PBMCs. Deeply sampled blood TCRbeta repertoires from subjects exposed to, actively infected with, or recovered from COVID-19 were included in the dataset. A freely available public database, intended as a resource for researchers studying the immune response to SARS-CoV-2, is where the repertoires were released. Samples came from the ongoing ImmuneRACE study (first 160 participants) plus 1,254 subjects from 6 global collaborators. Sample metadata almost always included a de-identified subject ID, COVID-19 status, age in years and sex. Where HLA class I and class II types were available, the types were taken from metadata supplied by the sample provider, not from assay-based typing.

The immunoSEQ Assay, a bias-controlled multiplex PCR, was used to amplify TCRbeta CDR3 regions from genomic DNA. As for the authors' bioinformatics: Within the assay, amplification of reference gene primers was used to estimate how many nucleated cells each sample contained. To quantify the absolute abundance of each unique TCRbeta CDR3 rearrangement, sequence reads were collapsed and filtered. Productive Simpson clonality was computed per sample as the square root of Simpson's diversity index over productive rearrangements. Entries here come from immuneACCESS through TCRdb and include only in-frame sequences with V and J called. Some clones fail to appear in such tables; in the studies checked, an unresolved V gene covers under half of the shortfall, and the cause of the remainder is unknown. V, J and clone size are taken as reported in that table, and D and trimming were inferred from the DNA itself. The table for this sample lists around 170,000 clones; 70% to 90% of them were counted only once. Roughly 2.9% of the sample comes from the top ten.

Each collaborating institution followed its own protocols to collect whole blood in K2EDTA tubes. For TCRbeta analysis, collaborators shipped samples as frozen whole blood, isolated PBMCs, or DNA extracted from either of those sample types. Between the V and J ends, shortened by 10 bases and 2 bases respectively, the junction contains 8 bases. Based on the germline V gene, the CDR1 and CDR2 sequences are KGHDR and SFDVKD. Reading from cysteine to phenylalanine, the CDR3 counts 11 amino acids. The only DNA kept is the CDR3, 33 bases in frame from the first base. Overall study outcomes, separate from this receptor: Clinical and demographic metadata were provided uncurated, with the amount varying by source and participant.

The rearranged chain carries TRBV24-1 and TRBJ2-7; perhaps TRBD1 is the D gene, with 6 bases matching. The origin of this receptor is a woman in her twenties or thirties with active or convalescent COVID-19. Input material: peripheral blood. The CDR3 reads as follows: CATGQTYEQYF. The DNA is TGTGCCACTGGACAGACCTACGAGCAGTACTTC.